The entry that follows covers one T cell receptor beta chain sequence. This sample was included in a study of blood T cell repertoires in COVID-19. Study background: From the United States, Italy and Spain came samples of acute and convalescent COVID-19.

The CDR3 has 17 amino acids. Clones were read by immunoSEQ multiplex PCR, and TCRdb kept only the in-frame ones, dropping some. The sample lists a few hundred thousand clones; about 87% were seen once. This receptor was obtained from a man aged 60 to 69 with acute or convalescent COVID-19. This chain joins TRBV21-1 and TRBJ2-6; the table assigns TRBD1, which was not confirmed against the DNA. TRBV21-1 is shown as a pseudogene. Sequenced sample: peripheral blood. Written as DNA, the CDR3 is TGTGCCAGCCCCGGGGGACAGGGGAAATCTGGGGCCAACGTCCTGACTTTC. It yields the protein CASPGGQGKSGANVLTF.